This T cell receptor (beta chain) was identified during a study of regulatory dendritic cells for organ transplantation listed by TCRdb under 2017. The study in broad terms: To make regulatory dendritic cells, monocytes were cultured with vitamin D3 on days 0 and 4, plus IL-10 on day 4. On day 6, LPS was added to the DC cultures to test how the DCs responded to a strong maturation-inducing agent. The TCRbeta repertoires of sorted naive and memory CD4+ and CD8+ T cells were sequenced before and after allostimulation with regulatory or mature dendritic cells.

Notes on this clone: The clone's antigen remains unknown. One base away there is no much larger clone; base qualities are not given.

The CDR3 has 16 amino acids, counting the end cysteine and phenylalanine. Only the CDR3 portion is preserved as DNA: 48 bases, with reading frame beginning at the first base. The germline V gene (reference sequence) yields SEHNR for CDR1 and FQNEAQ for CDR2. V has 4 bases trimmed and J has 0 bases trimmed; junction bases matching no gene number 8. Sorted T cell subsets were CFSE-labeled and co-cultured for 5 days with allogeneic regulatory or mature dendritic cells at a 1:10 DC:T ratio. FACS was used to sort CD4+ or CD8+ cells into naive T cells (CD45RA+) and memory T cells (CD45RO+). The T cells used for TCR sequencing were obtained from a couple of healthy control subjects. Genomic DNA was extracted with the Qiagen DNeasy Blood & Tissue Kit. On the study overall, not on this receptor specifically: Of the resting subsets, the one holding the most alloreactive TCR clonotypes was memory CD8+ T cells. In both subjects, allostimulation led to expansion of memory CD8+ clones, though the expansion induced by regulatory dendritic cells appeared to be more limited than that induced by mature dendritic cells. Only a couple of subjects were sequenced, and considerable between-individual heterogeneity in the alloreactive memory CD8+ T cell pool was noted by the authors. The repertoires of naive CD4+ and CD8+ T cells were highly diverse, while memory cell repertoires were less diverse, with memory CD8+ cells being the most oligoclonal.

A multiplexed two-step PCR with Vbeta-specific forward primers and Jbeta-specific reverse primers was used to amplify the TCRbeta CDR3 regions. Through the immunoSEQ service, TCRbeta libraries were sequenced on an Illumina instrument. In the paper's pipeline: IMGT annotation was used to assign V, D and J genes, and synthetic CDR3 analogues were used to correct counts for multiplex PCR bias. Repertoire clonality was computed in the immunoSEQ Analyzer as one minus normalized Shannon entropy. Whether a clone counted as expanded was decided by Fisher's exact test with Benjamini-Hochberg false discovery rate control and a two-tailed cutoff of P<0.01. The table was pulled from immuneACCESS by TCRdb, which kept in-frame rearrangements only. Such tables lose some clones; where checked, under half of the loss comes from unresolved V genes, and the rest has no known cause. V and J calls plus clone size are reproduced from that table; the DNA served to infer D and trimming. This sample is represented by 13,000 or so clones; roughly 64% of them were singletons. 1.2% of the sample is in the top ten clones.

What was sequenced was naive CD8+ T cells from blood cultured with dendritic cells. This specimen's cell subset or site label, interpreted: CD45RA+ naive T cells. The rearranged chain carries TRBV7-9 and TRBJ1-1; 7 middle bases align to TRBD1. The receptor comes from a human donor in good health. The DNA is as follows: TGTGCCAGCAGCTCAACAGGGGTAGGGTTGAACACTGAAGCTTTCTTT. Translated, it reads CASSSTGVGLNTEAFF.